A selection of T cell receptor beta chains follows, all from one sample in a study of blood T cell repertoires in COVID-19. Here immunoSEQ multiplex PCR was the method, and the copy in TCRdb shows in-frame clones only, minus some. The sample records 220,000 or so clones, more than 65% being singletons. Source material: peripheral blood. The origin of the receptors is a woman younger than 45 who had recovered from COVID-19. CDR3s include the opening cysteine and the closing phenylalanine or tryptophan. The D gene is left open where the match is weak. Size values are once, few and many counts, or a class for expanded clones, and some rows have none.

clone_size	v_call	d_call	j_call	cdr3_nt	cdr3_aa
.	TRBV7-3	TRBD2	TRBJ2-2	TGTGCCAGCAGCTTAATGTCGGGACTAGTAAGCGCCGGGGAGCTGTTTTTT	CASSLMSGLVSAGELFF
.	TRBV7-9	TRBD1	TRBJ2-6	TGTGCCAGCAGCCCTGGGCCGGGACAGGGGGCGGGGGCCAACGTCCTGACTTTC	CASSPGPGQGAGANVLTF
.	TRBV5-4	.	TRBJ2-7	TGTGCCAGCACCCGGACGGGAGCCTACGAGCAGTACTTC	CASTRTGAYEQYF
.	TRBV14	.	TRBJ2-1	.	CASSQDKLWEWTSGSRFSYNEQFF
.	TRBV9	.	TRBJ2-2	TGTGCCAGCAGCGTAGGTAACAGGGACACCGGGGAGCTGTTTTTT	CASSVGNRDTGELFF
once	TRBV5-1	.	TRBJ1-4	TGCGCCAGCGCGCCGAGAGGGTCTGGCGAAAAACTGTTTTTT	CASAPRGSGEKLFF
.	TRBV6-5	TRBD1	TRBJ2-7	TGTGCCAGCAGGGGGACAGGGTTATCCTACGAGCAGTACTTC	CASRGTGLSYEQYF
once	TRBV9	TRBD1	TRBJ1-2	TGTGCCAGCAGCGTAGATCCGACAGGGAGTCGTGGCTACACCTTC	CASSVDPTGSRGYTF
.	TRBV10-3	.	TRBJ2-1	TGTGCCATCAGCGAAGGGGGAAATGAGCAGTTCTTC	CAISEGGNEQFF
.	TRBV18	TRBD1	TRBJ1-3	TGTGCCAGCTCATCGAGAGTCGGACAGGGAACTGGAAACACCATATATTTT	CASSSRVGQGTGNTIYF
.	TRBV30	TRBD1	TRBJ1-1	TGTGCCTGGAATCCCTACAGGGGCACTGAAGCTTTCTTT	CAWNPYRGTEAFF
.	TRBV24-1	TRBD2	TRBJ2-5	TGTGCCACCAGTGATTTAACTAGCGGGAAGCAAGAGACCCAGTACTTC	CATSDLTSGKQETQYF
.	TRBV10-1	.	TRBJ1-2	TGCGCCAGCAGTGATGCAGGTGGAGGACAGCCCTATGGCTACACCTTC	CASSDAGGGQPYGYTF
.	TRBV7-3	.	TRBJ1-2	TGTGCCAGCAGCTCCAACGGAAGGGGAGGCTACACCTTC	CASSSNGRGGYTF
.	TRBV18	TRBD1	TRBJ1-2	TGTGCCAGCTCACCATCCGGGACAGGGGTTTATGGCTACACCTTC	CASSPSGTGVYGYTF
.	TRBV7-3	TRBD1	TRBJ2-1	TGTGCCAGCAGCCCGGCGGGACAGGCCGACAATGAGCAGTTCTTC	CASSPAGQADNEQFF
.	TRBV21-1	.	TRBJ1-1	TGTGCCAGCAGCGGGCTTCAGGTCGGCACTGAAGCTTTCTTT	CASSGLQVGTEAFF
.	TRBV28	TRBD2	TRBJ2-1	TGTGCCAGCAGTGGCGGGAGGGCAGACGAGCAGTTCTTC	CASSGGRADEQFF
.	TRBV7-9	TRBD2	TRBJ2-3	TGTGCCAGCAGCTTTAGCGGGAGGGCGACAGATACGCAGTATTTT	CASSFSGRATDTQYF
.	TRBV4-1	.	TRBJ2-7	TGCGCCAGCAGCCAAGTTTGGAGGGAACCCTACGAGCAGTACTTC	CASSQVWREPYEQYF
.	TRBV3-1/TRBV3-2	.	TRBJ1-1	TGTGCCAGCACCTCTATTGGGAGGGGGAACACTGAAGCTTTCTTT	CASTSIGRGNTEAFF
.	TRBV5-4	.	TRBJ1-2	TGTGCCAGCAGCTTGGAGGCCAGGTCGCACTATGGCTACACCTTC	CASSLEARSHYGYTF
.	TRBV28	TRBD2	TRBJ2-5	TGTGCCAGCACCCCATATAGCGGGAGGCCCCAAGAGACCCAGTACTTC	CASTPYSGRPQETQYF
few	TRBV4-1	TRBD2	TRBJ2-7	TGCGCCAGCAGCCGGGAAGACAGCGGGAGTTATCGGCAGTACTTC	CASSREDSGSYRQYF
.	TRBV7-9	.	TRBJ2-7	TGTGCCAGCAGCTTACAGGGGAGCTCCTACGAGCAGTACTTC	CASSLQGSSYEQYF
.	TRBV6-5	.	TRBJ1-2	TGTGCCAGCACCATCAGTGTCTATGGCTACACCTTC	CASTISVYGYTF
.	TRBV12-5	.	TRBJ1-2	TGTGCTAGTGGTTTGTGGGCCTTTGGAGGCTACACCTTC	CASGLWAFGGYTF
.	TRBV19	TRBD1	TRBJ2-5	TGTGCCAGTAGTTCGGGACAGGGTATTAGAGAGACCCAGTACTTC	CASSSGQGIRETQYF
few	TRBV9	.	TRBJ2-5	TGTGCCAGCAGCGTCCACGGGGAGTACCAAGAGACCCAGTACTTC	CASSVHGEYQETQYF
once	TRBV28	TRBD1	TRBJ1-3	TGTGCCAGCAGTTTACGACAGGGGTCTGGAAACACCATATATTTT	CASSLRQGSGNTIYF
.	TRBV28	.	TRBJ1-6	TGTGCCAGCAGTTTACGAGGGGGAAGTTCACCCCTCCACTTT	CASSLRGGSSPLHF
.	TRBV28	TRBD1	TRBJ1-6	TGTGCCAGCAGTTTCCAGGACAGGGGTAATTCACCCCTCCACTTT	CASSFQDRGNSPLHF
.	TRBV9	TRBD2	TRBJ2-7	TGTGCCAGCAGCGGAACCGGGACTAGCGGCTACGAGCAGTACTTC	CASSGTGTSGYEQYF
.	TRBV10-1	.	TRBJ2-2	TGCGCCAGCAGTGATGGGGGGATCGGCACCGGGGAGCTGTTTTTT	CASSDGGIGTGELFF
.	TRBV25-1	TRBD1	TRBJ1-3	TGTGCCAGCAGTGGACAGGGCCCTAGGCCGGGAAACACCATATATTTT	CASSGQGPRPGNTIYF
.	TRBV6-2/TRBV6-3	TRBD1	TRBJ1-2	TGTGCCAGCAGTTACCTCCCGGACAGGACCTATGGCTACACCTTC	CASSYLPDRTYGYTF